This T cell receptor (beta chain) was profiled in a study of blood T cell repertoires in COVID-19. Whole-study context: PBMCs, B-cell-depleted T cells, or T cells were the source of the cDNA or gDNA that made up the material.

The data were produced by immunoSEQ multiplex PCR, yet TCRdb's version contains in-frame clones alone and is incomplete. The repertoire has 200,000 or so clones, less than 90% of them found once; the top ten carry around 2.3%. The germline gives CDR1 MDHEN, CDR2 SYDVKM. Deletions cut 8 bases from V and 6 bases from J, with 14 bases between. CDR3 length equals 13 residues. Sequencing was done on a sample of peripheral blood. The chain carries TRBV28 and TRBJ2-1, with D possibly TRBD2 on 5 matching bases. This TCR was sampled from a man between 65 and 80 years old with active or convalescent COVID-19. The CDR3 is CASCGGSPNEQFF. As DNA, the CDR3 is TGTGCCAGCTGTGGAGGCAGCCCCAATGAGCAGTTCTTC.